This T cell receptor (beta chain) originates from a study of post-analysis software for immune sequencing data. The wider study: Relapsing-remitting, secondary progressive and progressive-relapsing multiple sclerosis courses were included.

Tagging with unique molecular identifiers was a feature of the TCR beta cDNA libraries. A population of roughly 0.95 to 10 million T cells gave rise to roughly 0.5 million cDNA molecules. TCRdb re-called the PCR reads with MiXCR, one entry per CDR3 protein. The table lists 650,000 to 850,000 distinct CDR3 sequences, roughly half of them singletons. From germline, CDR1 is DFQATT and CDR2 SNEGSKA (reference sequence). The CDR3 loop spans 15 amino acids. V was pared by 3 bases and J by 0 bases, with 14 bases between. Study results and limitations: Higher frequency in patients than in controls was seen for about five TRBV segments, with TRBV5-6, TRBV5-1 and TRBV20-1 among them. With F measure, samples from one preparation batch clustered together strongly.

With regard to this clonotype: Its antigen is still unknown.

This chain links TRBV20-1 with TRBJ2-5, with D perhaps matching TRBD1 (6 bases). The sequenced material came from blood. The clonotype comes from a girl aged 5-17 years with multiple sclerosis. CDR3 nucleotide sequence: TGCAGTGCTAGCCTGGGACACTCATACCAAGAGACCCAGTACTTC. This gives the protein CSASLGHSYQETQYF.